Sequencing of this T cell receptor beta chain was carried out in a study of beta chain features in type 1 diabetes. Of the isolated RNA, all was reverse transcribed, and so the sequenced material was expressed TCRB transcripts. Repertoires were generated with immunoSEQ multiplex PCR, while TCRdb's copy carries only in-frame clones and drops some. The sample includes around 310,000 clones, about 13% of them seen just once. The CDR3 length is 13 residues. CDR1 and CDR2 (germline): ENHRY, SYGVKD. With 9 bases clipped from V and 3 bases from J, the junction kept 2 bases outside the gene matches. Whole-study results and caveats: TCRB CDR3s from Type 1 diabetes patients were moderately but significantly shorter in all four CD4+ subsets.

Concerning this clone: Antigen: not known.

The source material was naive CD4+ T cells from blood. The source of this sequence is a young woman with type 1 diabetes. The chain combines TRBV10-3 with TRBJ2-5; 12 bases align to TRBD2. Here the CDR3 DNA reads TGTGCCATTAGGACTAGCGGGAAAGAGACCCAGTACTTC. This codes for CAIRTSGKETQYF.